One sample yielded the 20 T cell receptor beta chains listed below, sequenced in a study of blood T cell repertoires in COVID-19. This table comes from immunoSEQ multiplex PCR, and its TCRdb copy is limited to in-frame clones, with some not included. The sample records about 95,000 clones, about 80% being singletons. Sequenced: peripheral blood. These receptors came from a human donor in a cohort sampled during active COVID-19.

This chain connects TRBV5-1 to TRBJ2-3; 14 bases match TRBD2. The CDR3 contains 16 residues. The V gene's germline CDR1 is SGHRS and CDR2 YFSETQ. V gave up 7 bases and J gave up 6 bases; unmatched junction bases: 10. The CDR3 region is CASFTGLAGVRDTQYF. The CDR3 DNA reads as TGCGCCAGCTTCACGGGACTAGCGGGAGTTAGGGATACGCAGTATTTT.

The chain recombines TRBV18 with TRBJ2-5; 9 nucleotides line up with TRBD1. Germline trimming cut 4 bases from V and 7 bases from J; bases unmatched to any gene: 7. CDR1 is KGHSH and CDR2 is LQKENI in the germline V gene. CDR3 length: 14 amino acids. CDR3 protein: CASSLGQGPGTQYF. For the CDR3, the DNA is TGTGCCAGCTCACTGGGACAGGGCCCCGGGACCCAGTACTTC.

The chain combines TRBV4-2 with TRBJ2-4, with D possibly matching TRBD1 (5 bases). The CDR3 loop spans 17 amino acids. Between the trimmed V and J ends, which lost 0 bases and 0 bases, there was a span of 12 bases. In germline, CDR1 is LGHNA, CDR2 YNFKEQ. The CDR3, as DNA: TGTGCCAGCAGCCAAGAGGGGCTATCAGTAGCCAAAAACATTCAGTACTTC. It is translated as CASSQEGLSVAKNIQYF.

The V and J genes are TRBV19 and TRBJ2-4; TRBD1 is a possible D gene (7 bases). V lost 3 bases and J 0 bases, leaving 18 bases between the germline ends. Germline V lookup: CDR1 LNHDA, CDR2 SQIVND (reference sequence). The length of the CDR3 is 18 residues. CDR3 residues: CASSIKNRGTVAKNIQYF. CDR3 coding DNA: TGTGCCAGTAGTATTAAAAATCGGGGGACAGTAGCCAAAAACATTCAGTACTTC.

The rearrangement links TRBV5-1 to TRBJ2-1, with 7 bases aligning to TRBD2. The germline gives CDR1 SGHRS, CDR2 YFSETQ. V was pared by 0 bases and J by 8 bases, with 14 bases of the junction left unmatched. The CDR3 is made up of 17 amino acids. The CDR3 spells CASSLGTGLLTGDEQFF. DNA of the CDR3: TGCGCCAGCAGCTTGGGGACGGGACTACTCACGGGAGATGAGCAGTTCTTC. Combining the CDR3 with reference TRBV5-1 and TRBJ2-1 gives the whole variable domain KAGVTQTPRYLIKTRGQQVTLSCSPISGHRSVSWYQQTPGQGLQFLFEYFSETQRNKGNFPGRFSGRQFSNSRSEMNVSTLELGDSALYLCASSLGTGLLTGDEQFFGPGTRLTVL.

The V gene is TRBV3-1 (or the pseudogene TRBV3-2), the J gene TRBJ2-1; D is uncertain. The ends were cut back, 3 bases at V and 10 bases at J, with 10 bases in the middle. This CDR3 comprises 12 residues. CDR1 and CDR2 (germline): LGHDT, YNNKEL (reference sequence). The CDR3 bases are TGTGCCAGCAGCCAGTCGTTCCGGGAGCAGTTCTTC. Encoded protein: CASSQSFREQFF.

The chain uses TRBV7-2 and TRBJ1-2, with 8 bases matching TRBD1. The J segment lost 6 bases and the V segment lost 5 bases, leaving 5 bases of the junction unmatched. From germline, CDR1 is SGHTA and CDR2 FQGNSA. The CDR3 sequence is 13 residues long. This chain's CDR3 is CASSTGQGNGYTF. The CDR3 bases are TGTGCCAGCAGCACCGGACAGGGAAATGGCTACACCTTC.

The CDR3 region is CASSYSRGANTGELFF. CDR3 DNA: TGTGCCAGCAGTTACTCGCGGGGGGCTAACACCGGGGAGCTGTTTTTT. The chain uses TRBV6-5 and TRBJ2-2, with 8 bases matching TRBD2. The CDR3 length is 16 residues. Germline CDR1 MNHEY, CDR2 SVGAGI. V shed 0 bases and J 2 bases; nucleotides not matched to a gene: 2.

The CDR3 protein is CASSDGGSRTLSGNTIYF. Here the CDR3 DNA reads TGTGCCAGCAGTGATGGGGGCAGTCGGACGCTCTCTGGAAACACCATATATTTT. J is TRBJ1-3 and V is TRBV9, with D tentatively TRBD1 (6 bases). Trimming shortened V by 5 bases and J by 0 bases, and 21 bases separated the two germline ends. Germline V gene lookup returns CDR1 SGDLS and CDR2 YYNGEE. The CDR3 spans 18 residues.

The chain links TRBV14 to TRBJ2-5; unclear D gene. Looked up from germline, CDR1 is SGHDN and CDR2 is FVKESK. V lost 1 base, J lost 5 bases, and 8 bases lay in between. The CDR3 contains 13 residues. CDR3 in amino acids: CASSQGLQETQYF. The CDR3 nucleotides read TGTGCCAGCAGCCAAGGTCTTCAGGAGACCCAGTACTTC. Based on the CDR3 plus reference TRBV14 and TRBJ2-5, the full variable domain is EAGVTQFPSHSVIEKGQTVTLRCDPISGHDNLYWYRRVMGKEIKFLLHFVKESKQDESGMPNNRFLAERTGGTYSTLKVQPAELEDSGVYFCASSQGLQETQYFGPGTRLLVL.

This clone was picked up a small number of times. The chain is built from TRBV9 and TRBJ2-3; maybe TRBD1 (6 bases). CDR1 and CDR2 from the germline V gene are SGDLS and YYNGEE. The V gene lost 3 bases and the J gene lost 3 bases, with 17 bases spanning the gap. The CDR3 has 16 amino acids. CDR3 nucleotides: TGTGCCAGCAGCGGGGGGACACCCTCCAAGACAGATACGCAGTATTTT. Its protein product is CASSGGTPSKTDTQYF.

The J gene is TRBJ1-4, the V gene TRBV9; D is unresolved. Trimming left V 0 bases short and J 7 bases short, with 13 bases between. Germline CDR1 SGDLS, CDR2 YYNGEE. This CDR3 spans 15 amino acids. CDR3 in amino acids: CASSVGSRNSEKLFF. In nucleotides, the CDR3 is TGTGCCAGCAGCGTAGGGTCCCGGAACAGTGAAAAACTGTTTTTT.

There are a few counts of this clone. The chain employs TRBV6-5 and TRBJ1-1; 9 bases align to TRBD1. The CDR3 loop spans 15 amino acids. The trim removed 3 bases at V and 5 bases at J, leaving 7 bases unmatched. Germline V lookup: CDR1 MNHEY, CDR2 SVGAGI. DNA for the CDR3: TGTGCCAGCAGTTATCCCGGACAGGGGAGGACTGAAGCTTTCTTT. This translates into CASSYPGQGRTEAFF.

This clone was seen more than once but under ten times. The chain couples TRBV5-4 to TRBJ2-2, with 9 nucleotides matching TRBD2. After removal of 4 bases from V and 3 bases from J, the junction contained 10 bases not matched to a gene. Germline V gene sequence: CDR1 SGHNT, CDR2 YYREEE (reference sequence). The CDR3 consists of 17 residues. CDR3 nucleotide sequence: TGTGCCAGCAGCGGCTGGGGAGCGGGAGGTCACACCGGGGAGCTGTTTTTT. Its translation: CASSGWGAGGHTGELFF.

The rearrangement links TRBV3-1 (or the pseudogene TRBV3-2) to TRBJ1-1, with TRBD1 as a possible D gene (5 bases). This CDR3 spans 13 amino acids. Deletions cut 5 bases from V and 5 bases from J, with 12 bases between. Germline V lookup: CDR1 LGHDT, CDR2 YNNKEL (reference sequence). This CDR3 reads CASSVLEGTEAFF. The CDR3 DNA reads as TGTGCCAGCAGCGTCTTGGAGGGGACTGAAGCTTTCTTT.

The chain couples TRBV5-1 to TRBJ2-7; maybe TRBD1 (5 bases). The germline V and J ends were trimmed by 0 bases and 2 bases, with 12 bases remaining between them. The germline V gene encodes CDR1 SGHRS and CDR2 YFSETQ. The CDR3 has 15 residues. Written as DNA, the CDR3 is TGCGCCAGCAGCTTGGAAGGCAGGGTACCCTACGAGCAGTACTTC. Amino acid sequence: CASSLEGRVPYEQYF.

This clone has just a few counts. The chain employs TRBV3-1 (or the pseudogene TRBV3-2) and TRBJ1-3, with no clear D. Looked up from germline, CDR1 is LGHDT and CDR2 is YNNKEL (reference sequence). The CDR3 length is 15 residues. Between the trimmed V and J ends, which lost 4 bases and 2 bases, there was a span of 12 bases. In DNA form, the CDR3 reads TGTGCCAGCAGCCCAACCCAGATTACTGGAAACACCATATATTTT. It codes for CASSPTQITGNTIYF.

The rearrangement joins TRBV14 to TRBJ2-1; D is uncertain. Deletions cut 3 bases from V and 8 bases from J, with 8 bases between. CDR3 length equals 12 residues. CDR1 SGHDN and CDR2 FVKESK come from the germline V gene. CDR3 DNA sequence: TGTGCCAGCAGCCACTTAGACTATGAGCAGTTCTTC. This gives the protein CASSHLDYEQFF. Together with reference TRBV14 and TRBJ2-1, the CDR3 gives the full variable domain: EAGVTQFPSHSVIEKGQTVTLRCDPISGHDNLYWYRRVMGKEIKFLLHFVKESKQDESGMPNNRFLAERTGGTYSTLKVQPAELEDSGVYFCASSHLDYEQFFGPGTRLTVL.

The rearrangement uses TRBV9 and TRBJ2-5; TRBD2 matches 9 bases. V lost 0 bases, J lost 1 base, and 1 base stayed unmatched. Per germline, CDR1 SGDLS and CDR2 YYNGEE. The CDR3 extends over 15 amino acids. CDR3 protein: CASSVGGGGQETQYF. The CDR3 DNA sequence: TGTGCCAGCAGCGTAGGCGGGGGGGGCCAAGAGACCCAGTACTTC.

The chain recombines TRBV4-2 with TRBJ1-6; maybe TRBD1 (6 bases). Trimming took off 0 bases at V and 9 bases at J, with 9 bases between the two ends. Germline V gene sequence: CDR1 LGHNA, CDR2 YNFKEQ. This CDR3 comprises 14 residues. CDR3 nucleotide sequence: TGTGCCAGCAGCCAAGATTGGACAGTTTCACCCCTCCACTTT. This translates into CASSQDWTVSPLHF.